The next 20 T cell receptor beta chains were all read from a single sample in a study of OX40 agonist ivuxolimab in advanced cancers. Repertoires were generated with immunoSEQ multiplex PCR, while TCRdb's copy carries only in-frame clones and drops some. The table lists roughly 130,000 clones, just under 95% of them singletons. This specimen was CD4+ or CD8+ T cells sorted from blood, taken in a trial of the OX40 agonist ivuxolimab. The receptors were gathered from an adult with an advanced solid tumor such as melanoma, head and neck, liver or kidney cancer.

The rearrangement uses TRBV6-1 and TRBJ1-5, with D perhaps matching TRBD1 (6 bases). Trimming took off 1 base at V and 3 bases at J, with 7 bases between the two ends. There are 14 residues in the CDR3. Germline values: CDR1 MNHNS, CDR2 SASEGT. The CDR3: CASSEGTVNQPQHF. The CDR3 nucleotides read TGTGCCAGCAGTGAAGGGACAGTCAATCAGCCCCAGCATTTT.

V is TRBV19 and J is TRBJ1-6, with 7 bases identical to TRBD1. Germline lookup yields CDR1 LNHDA and CDR2 SQIVND (reference sequence). The CDR3 has 14 residues. Trimming removed 6 bases from V and 7 bases from J; junction bases left unmatched: 6. CDR3 in amino acids: CASSPGQLNSPLHF. The CDR3 DNA is TGTGCCAGTAGCCCGGGACAGCTGAATTCACCCCTCCACTTT.

Turning to this clone: The sample contains more than one DNA sequence encoding this CDR3. This chain joins TRBV6-1 and TRBJ2-6; D is undetermined. V was shortened by 1 base and J by 0 bases, with 4 bases between the two germline ends. The CDR3 is made up of 15 amino acids. The germline V gene has CDR1 MNHNS and CDR2 SASEGT. The chain's CDR3 is CASSEGGSGANVLTF. CDR3 bases: TGTGCCAGCAGTGAAGGGGGCTCTGGGGCCAACGTCCTGACTTTC.

The genes are TRBV4-1 and TRBJ2-7; TRBD2 is a possible D gene (7 bases). The germline CDR1 and CDR2 sequences are MGHRA and YSYEKL. This CDR3 comprises 13 residues. Trimming left V 4 bases short and J 2 bases short, with 9 bases between. This chain's CDR3 is CASSPGGPYEQYF. CDR3 sequence (DNA): TGCGCCAGCAGCCCGGGGGGCCCCTACGAGCAGTACTTC.

J is TRBJ2-5 and V is TRBV4-2; 15 bases agree with TRBD2. V dropped 4 bases and J dropped 4; count of bases not matched to a gene: 4. The CDR3 loop spans 16 amino acids. The V gene's germline CDR1 is LGHNA and CDR2 YNFKEQ. The CDR3 DNA sequence: TGTGCCAGCAGCCTCGGGACTAGCGGGGGGACAGAGACCCAGTACTTC. Translated: CASSLGTSGGTETQYF.

The rearrangement links TRBV9 to TRBJ2-7; 10 nucleotides align to TRBD2. This CDR3 has 15 residues. The junction had 6 bases not matched to a gene; V was cut back by 3 bases and J by 3 bases. Germline CDR1 and CDR2: SGDLS and YYNGEE. CDR3 coding DNA: TGTGCCAGCAGCGCCGCTAGCGGGGGCCGCTACGAGCAGTACTTC. Translation gives CASSAASGGRYEQYF. Together with reference TRBV9 and TRBJ2-7, the CDR3 gives the full variable domain: DSGVTQTPKHLITATGQRVTLRCSPRSGDLSVYWYQQSLDQGLQFLIQYYNGEERAKGNILERFSAQQFPDLHSELNLSSLELGDSALYFCASSAASGGRYEQYFGPGTRLTVT.

The chain recombines TRBV19 with TRBJ1-5, with a tentative D call TRBD1 (5 bases). The CDR3 length is 15 residues. Trimming removed 5 bases at V and 5 bases at J, with 16 bases between. Germline V gene data show CDR1 as LNHDA and CDR2 as SQIVND (reference sequence). CDR3: CASSWGRQNDQPQHF. DNA for the CDR3: TGTGCCAGTAGTTGGGGACGTCAAAATGATCAGCCCCAGCATTTT.

V is TRBV11-2 and J is TRBJ2-3; D not resolved. This CDR3 is 12 amino acids long. Germline CDR1 is SGHAT and CDR2 is FQNNGV. The V end lost 1 base, the J end lost 5 bases, and 4 bases lay between the germline ends. CDR3 bases: TGTGCCAGCAGCTTAGTCCTAGATACGCAGTATTTT. Amino acid sequence: CASSLVLDTQYF.

The V call is TRBV6-5, the J call TRBJ2-5; weak D call: TRBD2 (6 bases). V lost 6 bases and J lost 4, with 15 bases in between. Germline loops: CDR1 MNHEY, CDR2 SVGAGI. The CDR3 spans 14 residues. The CDR3 reads CASRSSGGGETQYF. The DNA for the CDR3 is TGTGCCAGCAGGTCTTCCGGGGGTGGAGAGACCCAGTACTTC.

This chain uses TRBV7-3 with TRBJ2-7; D is possibly TRBD1 (6 bases). V was trimmed by 1 base and J by 8 bases, leaving 15 bases between them. This CDR3 has 14 amino acids. Per germline, CDR1 SGHTA and CDR2 FQGTGA. In nucleotides, the CDR3 is TGTGCCAGCAGCTTAATGGGGGCCTCCGCCAAGCAGTACTTC. Protein product: CASSLMGASAKQYF.

This clone showed up just once. This rearrangement joins TRBV6-5 to TRBJ1-6, with a tentative D call TRBD1 (6 bases). Trimming left V 3 bases short and J 0 bases short, with 9 bases between. CDR3 length: 16 residues. Germline V gene lookup returns CDR1 MNHEY and CDR2 SVGAGI. For the CDR3, the DNA is TGTGCCAGCAGTTATTCGGACAGCTCCTATAATTCACCCCTCCACTTT. Its translation: CASSYSDSSYNSPLHF.

The chain carries TRBV6-6 and TRBJ2-5; TRBD2 agrees at 12 bases. V trimming: 2 bases; J trimming: 5 bases; junction bases outside the gene matches: 6. This CDR3 spans 16 amino acids. CDR1 MNHNY and CDR2 SVGAGI come from the germline V gene (reference sequence). CDR3 nucleotides: TGTGCCAGCAGTTACGAGCTAGCGGGGGGGCGTGAGACCCAGTACTTC. Protein sequence: CASSYELAGGRETQYF.

The chain recombines TRBV7-6 with TRBJ1-2; unclear D gene. This CDR3 spans 16 amino acids. Germline lookup yields CDR1 SGHVS and CDR2 FNYEAQ. The V gene lost 3 bases and the J gene lost 1 base, with 15 bases spanning the gap. CDR3 residues: CASSFGPLGDNYGYTF. CDR3 DNA: TGTGCCAGCAGCTTTGGCCCATTGGGAGATAACTATGGCTACACCTTC.

The genes are TRBV29-1 and TRBJ2-5; no reliable D call. This CDR3 is 9 amino acids long. Trimming took off 3 bases at V and 13 bases at J, with 9 bases between the two ends. The germline V gene has CDR1 SQVTM and CDR2 ANQGSEA. In DNA, the CDR3 is TGCAGCGTTGAGATCAGGCCGTACTTC. It specifies CSVEIRPYF.

The rearrangement links TRBV18 to TRBJ2-1; D might be TRBD2 (7 bases). The CDR3 has 14 amino acids. The V gene lost 5 bases and the J gene lost 6 bases, with 14 bases spanning the gap. Germline-derived CDR1 and CDR2 are KGHSH and LQKENI. CDR3 region: CASSVTRGGNEQFF. The DNA for the CDR3 is TGTGCCAGCTCAGTAACGAGGGGGGGCAATGAGCAGTTCTTC.

V usage is TRBV5-4 and J usage is TRBJ2-5, with D possibly called TRBD1 or TRBD2 (7 bases each). Germline CDR1 reads SGHNT; CDR2 reads YYREEE (reference sequence). This CDR3 is 16 amino acids long. V shed 3 bases and J shed 3 bases, with 18 bases lying between them. The CDR3 nucleotides read TGTGCCAGCAGCTCAACTCAGGGGGGGCTCAAAGAGACCCAGTACTTC. Its protein is CASSSTQGGLKETQYF.

The chain joins TRBV7-2 to TRBJ2-7; D tentatively fits TRBD1 or TRBD2 (7 bases each). The CDR3 consists of 14 residues. Germline CDR1 SGHTA, CDR2 FQGNSA. With 9 bases removed from V and 7 bases from J, the gap between germline ends came to 22 bases. The DNA of the CDR3 is TGTGCCAGTACCCAGGGGGGCGGGAGTTCTGAGCAGTACTTC. Its protein is CASTQGGGSSEQYF.

The J gene is TRBJ1-3, the V gene TRBV7-9; D is undetermined. The V gene lost 5 bases and the J gene lost 0 bases, with 11 bases spanning the gap. From germline, CDR1 is SEHNR and CDR2 FQNEAQ (reference sequence). The CDR3 is 15 residues long. The CDR3 reads CASSPPISSGNTIYF. Here the CDR3 DNA reads TGTGCCAGCAGCCCCCCGATTAGCTCTGGAAACACCATATATTTT.

This chain uses TRBV4-1 with TRBJ1-1; the D is unclear. The CDR3 loop spans 17 amino acids. Germline V CDR1 and CDR2: MGHRA, YSYEKL. The V and J ends lost 0 bases and 4 bases respectively, with 18 bases between them. The CDR3: CASSQDPRDYTTTEAFF. DNA of the CDR3: TGCGCCAGCAGCCAAGATCCGAGGGATTATACGACCACTGAAGCTTTCTTT.

This clone was recorded a few times. V gene TRBV9 combines with J gene TRBJ1-2; D unclear. V gave up 0 bases and J gave up 5 bases, with 8 bases separating them. Germline lookup yields CDR1 SGDLS and CDR2 YYNGEE. CDR3 length equals 13 residues. CDR3 loop: CASSVGQMYGYTF. CDR3 DNA sequence: TGTGCCAGCAGCGTAGGCCAGATGTATGGCTACACCTTC.